The sample holds one count of the clone carrying this T cell receptor (beta chain). This record belongs to a study of blood T cell repertoires in COVID-19. This table comes from immunoSEQ multiplex PCR, and its TCRdb copy is limited to in-frame clones, with some not included. The sample shows 250,000 to 300,000 clones, about nine tenths of them seen only once. The study counted Cohort 3 donors as recovered given two negative PCRs, clearance, or symptom resolution. The CDR3 loop spans 14 amino acids. The V gene's germline CDR1 is MNHEY and CDR2 SVGEGT. Trimming pared 4 bases from V and 4 bases from J, leaving 11 bases between.

This TCR was sampled from a woman aged 40 to 50 who had recovered from COVID-19. The sample was PBMCs or T cells enriched from blood (not recorded which). The genes are TRBV6-2 or TRBV6-3 and TRBJ1-3, with D uncertain. The CDR3 region has the DNA TGTGCCAGCAGTTTCAGTAATTCCGGAAACACCATATATTTT. It specifies CASSFSNSGNTIYF.